This is a list of T cell receptor beta chains from one sample in a study of shared clonotypes between healthy human individuals. Clones were sequenced by immunoSEQ multiplex PCR, and TCRdb holds only the in-frame ones, with some missing. The table records 950,000 to 1,100,000 clones, about 77% of them present only once. Sequenced input: memory CD4+ T cells sorted from blood. The receptors come from a young man in good health. The CDR3 runs from the conserved cysteine through the conserved F or W. The D gene is left open where the match is weak. Size values are once, few and many counts, or a class for expanded clones, and some rows have none.

d_call clone_size j_call v_call cdr3_aa cdr3_nt
. . TRBJ1-1 TRBV6-5 CASRIRTTKGTEAFF TGTGCCAGCAGAATCAGGACAACTAAGGGGACTGAAGCTTTCTTT
. . TRBJ2-5 TRBV18 CASSPPNGGRNDGETQYF TGTGCCAGCTCACCCCCTAACGGGGGAAGGAACGATGGAGAGACCCAGTACTTC
. . TRBJ2-1 TRBV7-2 CASSLRYVNYNEQFF TGTGCCAGCAGCTTGAGATACGTGAATTACAATGAGCAGTTCTTC
TRBD1 . TRBJ1-6 TRBV7-8 CASSLFRQGQSPLHF TGTGCCAGCAGCTTATTCCGACAGGGGCAATCACCCCTCCACTTT
TRBD1 . TRBJ2-7 TRBV10-3 CAISTGQEAYEQYF TGTGCCATCAGTACGGGACAGGAGGCCTACGAGCAGTACTTC
. . TRBJ2-7 TRBV5-4 CASSSRVPPYEQYF TGTGCCAGCAGCTCCAGAGTGCCCCCCTACGAGCAGTACTTC
. . TRBJ2-7 TRBV5-6 CASRQTWAGQFGEQYF TGTGCCAGCAGACAAACTTGGGCGGGCCAATTTGGCGAGCAGTACTTC
. . TRBJ1-6 TRBV5-6 CASSLDGAVYSPLHF TGTGCCAGCAGCTTGGATGGTGCAGTGTATTCACCCCTCCACTTT
. once TRBJ1-2 TRBV19 CASSIAPSGYGYTF TGTGCCAGTAGTATAGCCCCTTCAGGGTATGGCTACACCTTC
. . TRBJ2-1 TRBV11-2 CASSLTGRTSYNEQFF TGTGCCAGCAGCTTAACGGGACGGACCTCCTACAATGAGCAGTTCTTC
. . TRBJ1-6 TRBV4-3 CASSQGQLGVPLHF TGCGCCAGCAGCCAAGGACAGTTGGGAGTGCCCCTCCACTTT
TRBD1 many TRBJ2-5 TRBV2 CASTSTGWRETQYF TGTGCCAGCACCTCGACAGGGTGGAGAGAGACCCAGTACTTC